This TCR beta chain was identified during a study of CXCR3-negative and CXCR3-positive naive CD8 T cells. At the level of the study: There were around 140 million TRB reads altogether, and each library had about 1.5 +/- 0.3 million of them. Notes on the study in general: CXCR3-negative naive cells had less hydrophobic TRB CDR3s than did CXCR3-positive naive cells. Similarly elevated diversity marked both naive subsets, with memory CD8+ cells showing far lower diversity. In naive cells, CXCR3-negative and CXCR3-positive subsets had similar TRBV-TRBJ usage; memory cells differed.

Naive CD8+ T cells carried a CD45RO-CCR7+CD27+CD95- phenotype. Points on this clonotype: The antigen is unknown.

Germline CDR1 and CDR2: SGHVS and FNYEAQ. The CDR3 extends over 19 amino acids. It was by 5' RACE with UMI labels that the TRB cDNA libraries were prepared. After re-calling the 5' RACE reads, TCRdb lists one entry per CDR3 protein, DNA absent. The sample totals some 60,000 distinct CDR3 sequences. This receptor was taken from a human donor in good health. Some clones in this sample may be carry-over from other donors' samples. Sequenced material: naive CXCR3+ CD8+ T cells from blood. Specified subset: CD45RO-CCR7+CD27+CD95- naive CD8+ T cells expressing CXCR3 (TNR3+). The rearrangement links TRBV7-6 to TRBJ2-3; TCRdb returns TRBD2, unconfirmable since there is no DNA. CDR3 in amino acids: CASSLAVAGGPSSTDTQYF. The whole variable domain, remainder taken from reference TRBV7-6 and TRBJ2-3, is GAGVSQSPRYKVTKRGQDVALRCDPISGHVSLYWYRQALGQGPEFLTYFNYEAQQDKSGLPNDRFSAERPEGSISTLTIQRTEQRDSAMYRCASSLAVAGGPSSTDTQYFGPGTRLTVL.